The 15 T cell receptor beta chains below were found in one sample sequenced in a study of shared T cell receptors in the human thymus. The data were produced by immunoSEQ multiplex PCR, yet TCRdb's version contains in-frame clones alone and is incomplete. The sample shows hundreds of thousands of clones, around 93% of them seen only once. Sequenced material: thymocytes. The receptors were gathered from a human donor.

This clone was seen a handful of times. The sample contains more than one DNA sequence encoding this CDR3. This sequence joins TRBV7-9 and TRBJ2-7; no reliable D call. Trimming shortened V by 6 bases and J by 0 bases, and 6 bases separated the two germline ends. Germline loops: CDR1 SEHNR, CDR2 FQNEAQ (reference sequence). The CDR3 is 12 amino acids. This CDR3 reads CASSPSSYEQYF. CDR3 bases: TGTGCCAGCAGTCCCAGCTCCTACGAGCAGTACTTC. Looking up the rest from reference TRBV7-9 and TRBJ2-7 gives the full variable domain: DTGVSQNPRHKITKRGQNVTFRCDPISEHNRLYWYRQTLGQGPEFLTYFQNEAQLEKSRLLSDRFSAERPKGSFSTLEIQRTEQGDSAMYLCASSPSSYEQYFGPGTRLTVT.

CDR3 sequence reads: CASSRRGNQETQYF. In nucleotides, the CDR3 is TGTGCCAGCAGCCGTCGGGGGAATCAAGAGACCCAGTACTTC. The chain has TRBV11-2 and TRBJ2-5; maybe TRBD2 (6 bases). Trimming took 5 bases from V and 2 from J, leaving 12 bases between them. The CDR3 has 14 amino acids. The V gene's germline CDR1 is SGHAT and CDR2 FQNNGV.

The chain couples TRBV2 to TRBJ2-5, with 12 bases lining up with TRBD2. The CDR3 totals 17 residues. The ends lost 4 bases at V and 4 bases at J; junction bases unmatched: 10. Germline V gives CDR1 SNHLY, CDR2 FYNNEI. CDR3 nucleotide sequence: TGTGCCAGCAGTGGTACTAGCGGGAGGCCAGGCAGAGAGACCCAGTACTTC. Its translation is CASSGTSGRPGRETQYF.

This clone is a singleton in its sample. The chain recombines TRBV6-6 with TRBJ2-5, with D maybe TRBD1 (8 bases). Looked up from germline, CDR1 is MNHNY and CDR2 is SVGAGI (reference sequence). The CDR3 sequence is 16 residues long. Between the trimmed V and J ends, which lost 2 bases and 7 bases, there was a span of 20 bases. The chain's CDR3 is CASSYATLDREGTQYF. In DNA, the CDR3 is TGTGCCAGCAGTTACGCTACCTTGGACAGGGAGGGGACCCAGTACTTC.

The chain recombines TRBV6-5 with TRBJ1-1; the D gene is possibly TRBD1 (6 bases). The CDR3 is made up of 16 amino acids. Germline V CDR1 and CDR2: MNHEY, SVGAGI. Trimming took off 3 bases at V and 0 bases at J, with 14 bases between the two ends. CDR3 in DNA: TGTGCCAGCAGTTATGAGGCGACAGGATTGAACACTGAAGCTTTCTTT. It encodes CASSYEATGLNTEAFF.

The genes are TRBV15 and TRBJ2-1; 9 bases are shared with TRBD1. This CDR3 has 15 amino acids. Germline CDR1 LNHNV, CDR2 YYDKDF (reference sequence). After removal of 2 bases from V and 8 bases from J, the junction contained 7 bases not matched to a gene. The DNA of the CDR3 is TGTGCCACCAGCAGACAGGACAGGGGTTCTTATGAGCAGTTCTTC. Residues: CATSRQDRGSYEQFF.

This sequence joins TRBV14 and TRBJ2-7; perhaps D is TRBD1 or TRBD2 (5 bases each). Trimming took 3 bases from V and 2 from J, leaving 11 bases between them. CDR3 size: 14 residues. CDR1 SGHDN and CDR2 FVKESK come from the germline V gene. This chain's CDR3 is CASSHPGTPYEQYF. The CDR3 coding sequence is TGTGCCAGCAGCCATCCCGGGACCCCCTACGAGCAGTACTTC.

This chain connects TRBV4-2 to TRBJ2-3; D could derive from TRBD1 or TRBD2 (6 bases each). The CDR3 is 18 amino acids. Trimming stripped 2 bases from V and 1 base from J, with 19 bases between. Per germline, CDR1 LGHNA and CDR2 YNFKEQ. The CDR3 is CASSQRSYREEGTDTQYF. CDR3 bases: TGTGCCAGCAGCCAACGGTCATACAGGGAGGAGGGCACAGATACGCAGTATTTT.

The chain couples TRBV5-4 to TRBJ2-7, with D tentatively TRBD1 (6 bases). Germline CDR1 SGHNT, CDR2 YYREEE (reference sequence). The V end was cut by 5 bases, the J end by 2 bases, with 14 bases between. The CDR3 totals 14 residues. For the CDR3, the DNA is TGTGCCAGCAGTCTCGGGACAAGGCCCTACGAGCAGTACTTC. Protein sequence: CASSLGTRPYEQYF.

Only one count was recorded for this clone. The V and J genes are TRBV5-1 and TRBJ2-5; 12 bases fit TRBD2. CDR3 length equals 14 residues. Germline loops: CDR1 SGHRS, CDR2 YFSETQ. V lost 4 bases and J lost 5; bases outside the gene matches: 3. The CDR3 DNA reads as TGCGCCAGCAGCAGGACTAGCGGGAAGGAGACCCAGTACTTC. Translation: CASSRTSGKETQYF.

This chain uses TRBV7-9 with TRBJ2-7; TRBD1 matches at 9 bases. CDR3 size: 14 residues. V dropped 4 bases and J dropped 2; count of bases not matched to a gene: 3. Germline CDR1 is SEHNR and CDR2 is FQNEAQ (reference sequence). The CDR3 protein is CASSSRDRAYEQYF. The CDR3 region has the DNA TGTGCCAGCAGCTCCCGGGACAGGGCCTACGAGCAGTACTTC.

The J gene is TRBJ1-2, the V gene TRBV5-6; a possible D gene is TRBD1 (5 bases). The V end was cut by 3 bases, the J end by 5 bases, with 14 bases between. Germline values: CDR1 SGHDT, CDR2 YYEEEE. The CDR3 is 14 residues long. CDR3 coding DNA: TGTGCCAGCAGCTCCCAGGTGGGGGGGTATGGCTACACCTTC. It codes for CASSSQVGGYGYTF.

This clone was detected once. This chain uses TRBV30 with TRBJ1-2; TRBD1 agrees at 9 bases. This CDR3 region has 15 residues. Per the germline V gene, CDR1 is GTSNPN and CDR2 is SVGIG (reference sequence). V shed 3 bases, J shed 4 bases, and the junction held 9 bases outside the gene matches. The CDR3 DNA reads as TGTGCCTGGAGAGGGGGGACAGGGAGGACCTATGGCTACACCTTC. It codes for CAWRGGTGRTYGYTF.

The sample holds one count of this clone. The CDR3 DNA reads TGCGCCAGCAGCTTGATGCAGGGGCCCTACTATGGCTACACCTTC. Encoded protein: CASSLMQGPYYGYTF. The chain employs TRBV5-1 and TRBJ1-2, with D tentatively TRBD1 (6 bases). V lost 1 base and J 3 bases, leaving 13 bases between the germline ends. Germline-derived CDR1 and CDR2 are SGHRS and YFSETQ. The CDR3 extends over 15 amino acids.

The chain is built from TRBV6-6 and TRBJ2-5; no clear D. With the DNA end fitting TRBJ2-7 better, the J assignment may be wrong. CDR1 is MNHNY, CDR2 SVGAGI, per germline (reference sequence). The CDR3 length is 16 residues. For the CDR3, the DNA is TGTGCCAGCAGTTACTGGGATAGTAGGGACTCCTACGAGCAGTACTTC. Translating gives CASSYWDSRDSYEQYF.